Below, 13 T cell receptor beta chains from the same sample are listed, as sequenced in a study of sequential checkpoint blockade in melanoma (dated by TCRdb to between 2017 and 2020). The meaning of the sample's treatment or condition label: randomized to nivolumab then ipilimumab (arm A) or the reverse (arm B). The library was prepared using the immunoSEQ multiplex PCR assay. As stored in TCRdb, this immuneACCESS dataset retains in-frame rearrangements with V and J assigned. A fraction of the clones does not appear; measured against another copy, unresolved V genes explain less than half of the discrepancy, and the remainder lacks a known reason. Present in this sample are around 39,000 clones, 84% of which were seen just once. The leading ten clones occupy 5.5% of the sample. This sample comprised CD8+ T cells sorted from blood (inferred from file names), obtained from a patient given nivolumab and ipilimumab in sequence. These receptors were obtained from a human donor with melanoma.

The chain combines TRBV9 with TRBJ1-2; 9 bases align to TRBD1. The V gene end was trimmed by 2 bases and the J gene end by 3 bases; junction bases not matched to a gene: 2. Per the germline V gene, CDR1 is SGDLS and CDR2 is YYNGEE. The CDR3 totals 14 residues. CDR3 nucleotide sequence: TGTGCCAGCAGCGTTAGACAGGGGGACTATGGCTACACCTTC. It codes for CASSVRQGDYGYTF.

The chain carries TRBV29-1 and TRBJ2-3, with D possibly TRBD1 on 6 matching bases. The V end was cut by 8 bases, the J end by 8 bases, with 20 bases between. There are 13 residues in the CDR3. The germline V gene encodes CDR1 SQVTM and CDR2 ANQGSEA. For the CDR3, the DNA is TGCAGCTTCTGGGACACCGACAAGGGTACGCAGTATTTT. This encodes CSFWDTDKGTQYF.

The CDR3 loop reads CASSLAAGTEAFF. In nucleotides, the CDR3 is TGTGCCAGCAGCTTGGCGGCGGGTACTGAAGCTTTCTTT. The chain combines TRBV5-8 with TRBJ1-1; D not resolved. Germline-derived CDR1 and CDR2 are SGHTS and YDEGEE. The CDR3 loop spans 13 amino acids. V lost 0 bases to trimming and J lost 5 bases, with 8 bases between them.

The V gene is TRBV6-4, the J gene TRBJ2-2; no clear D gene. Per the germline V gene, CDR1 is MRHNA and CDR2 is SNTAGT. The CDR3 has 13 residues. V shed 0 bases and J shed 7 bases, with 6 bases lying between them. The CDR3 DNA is TGTGCCAGCAGTGACTCGATCGGCGGGGAGCTGTTTTTT. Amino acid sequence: CASSDSIGGELFF.

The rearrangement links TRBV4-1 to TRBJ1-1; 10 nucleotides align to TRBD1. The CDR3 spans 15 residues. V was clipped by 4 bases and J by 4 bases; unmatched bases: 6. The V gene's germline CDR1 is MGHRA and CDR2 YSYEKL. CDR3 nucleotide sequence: TGCGCCAGCAGCCCTCGGACAGGGGGGATCACTGAAGCTTTCTTT. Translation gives CASSPRTGGITEAFF.

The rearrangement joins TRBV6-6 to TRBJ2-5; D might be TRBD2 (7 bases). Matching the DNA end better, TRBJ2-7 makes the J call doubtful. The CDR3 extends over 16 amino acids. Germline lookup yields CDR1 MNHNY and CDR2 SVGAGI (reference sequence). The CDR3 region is CASSYSRAGAGYEQYF. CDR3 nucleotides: TGTGCCAGCAGTTACTCTCGGGCGGGGGCCGGCTACGAGCAGTACTTC.

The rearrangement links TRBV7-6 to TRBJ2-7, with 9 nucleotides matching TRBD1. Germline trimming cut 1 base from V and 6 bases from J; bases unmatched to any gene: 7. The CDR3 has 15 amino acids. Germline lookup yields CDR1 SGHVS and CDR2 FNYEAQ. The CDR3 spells CASSLDRDREFEQYF. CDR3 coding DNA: TGTGCCAGCAGCTTAGACCGGGACAGGGAGTTCGAGCAGTACTTC. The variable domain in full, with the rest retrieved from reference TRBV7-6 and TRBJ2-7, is GAGVSQSPRYKVTKRGQDVALRCDPISGHVSLYWYRQALGQGPEFLTYFNYEAQQDKSGLPNDRFSAERPEGSISTLTIQRTEQRDSAMYRCASSLDRDREFEQYFGPGTRLTVT.

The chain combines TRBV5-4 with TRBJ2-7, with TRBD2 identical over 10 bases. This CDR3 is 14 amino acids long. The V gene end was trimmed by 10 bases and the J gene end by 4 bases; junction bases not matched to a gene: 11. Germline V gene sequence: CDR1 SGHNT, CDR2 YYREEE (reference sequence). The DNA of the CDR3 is TGTGCCTGCGGGGCTAGCGGGAGCAGTTACGAGCAGTACTTC. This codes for CACGASGSSYEQYF.

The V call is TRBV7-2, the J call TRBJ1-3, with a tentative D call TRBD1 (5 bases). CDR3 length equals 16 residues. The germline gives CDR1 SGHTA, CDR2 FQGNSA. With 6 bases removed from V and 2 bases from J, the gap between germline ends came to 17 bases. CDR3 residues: CASSSGGAGTGNTIYF. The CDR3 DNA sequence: TGTGCCAGCAGTTCCGGAGGGGCCGGTACTGGAAACACCATATATTTT.

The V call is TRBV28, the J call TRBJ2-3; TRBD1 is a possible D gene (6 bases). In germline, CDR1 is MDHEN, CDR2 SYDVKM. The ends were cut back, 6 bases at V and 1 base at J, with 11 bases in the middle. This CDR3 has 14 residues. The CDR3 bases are TGTGCCAGCAGGAGGGGGTCTGGCACAGATACGCAGTATTTT. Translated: CASRRGSGTDTQYF.

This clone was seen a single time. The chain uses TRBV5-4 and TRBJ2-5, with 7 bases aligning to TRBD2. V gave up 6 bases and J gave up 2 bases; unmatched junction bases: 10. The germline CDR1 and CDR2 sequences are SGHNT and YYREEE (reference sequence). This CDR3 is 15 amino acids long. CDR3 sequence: CASTSGLAVQETQYF. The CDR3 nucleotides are TGTGCCAGCACCAGCGGCCTAGCGGTACAAGAGACCCAGTACTTC.

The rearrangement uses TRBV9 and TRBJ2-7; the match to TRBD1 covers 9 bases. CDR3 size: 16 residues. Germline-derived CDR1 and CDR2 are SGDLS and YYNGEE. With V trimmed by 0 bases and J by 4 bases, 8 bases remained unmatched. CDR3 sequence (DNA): TGTGCCAGCAGCGTAGGGGGACAGGGTACCGGATACGAGCAGTACTTC. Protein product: CASSVGGQGTGYEQYF.

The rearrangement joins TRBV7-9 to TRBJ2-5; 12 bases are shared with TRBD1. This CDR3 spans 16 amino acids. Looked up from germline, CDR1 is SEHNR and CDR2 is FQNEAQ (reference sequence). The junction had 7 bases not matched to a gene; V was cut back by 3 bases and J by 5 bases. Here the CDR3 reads CASSFPGTGGSETQYF. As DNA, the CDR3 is TGTGCCAGCAGCTTCCCCGGGACAGGGGGCTCGGAGACCCAGTACTTC.